This T cell receptor (beta chain) appears in the sequencing data of a study of T cell responses to AZD1222 COVID-19 vaccine. In the study overall: Both about-4-week and about-12-week second-dose recipients were combined. Whole-study results and caveats: Distributed over spike, vaccine-associated CD4 TCRs predominated at 160-218 and 743-854. Only a handful of AZD1222 recipients, several in all, had baseline seropositivity. Among the donors, most were white British and more were female, and clonal diversity was possibly underestimated.

Only in-frame clones appear in the TCRdb table, and some are missing; sequencing was by immunoSEQ multiplex PCR. This table has 120,000 or so clones, 80% to 90% appearing once. Points on this clone: Its target is not known.

This TCR came from an adult in good health. Sample: peripheral blood, taken on day 0 of AZD1222 vaccination.

Here the CDR3 reads CASPLGENYGYTF. The CDR3, as DNA: TGTGCCAGCCCACTGGGGGAGAACTATGGCTACACCTTC. The chain couples TRBV30 to TRBJ1-2, with D possibly matching TRBD1 (5 bases). Germline V gene lookup returns CDR1 GTSNPN and CDR2 SVGIG (reference sequence). The V end lost 8 bases, the J end lost 2 bases, and 15 bases lay between the germline ends. The CDR3 covers 13 residues.